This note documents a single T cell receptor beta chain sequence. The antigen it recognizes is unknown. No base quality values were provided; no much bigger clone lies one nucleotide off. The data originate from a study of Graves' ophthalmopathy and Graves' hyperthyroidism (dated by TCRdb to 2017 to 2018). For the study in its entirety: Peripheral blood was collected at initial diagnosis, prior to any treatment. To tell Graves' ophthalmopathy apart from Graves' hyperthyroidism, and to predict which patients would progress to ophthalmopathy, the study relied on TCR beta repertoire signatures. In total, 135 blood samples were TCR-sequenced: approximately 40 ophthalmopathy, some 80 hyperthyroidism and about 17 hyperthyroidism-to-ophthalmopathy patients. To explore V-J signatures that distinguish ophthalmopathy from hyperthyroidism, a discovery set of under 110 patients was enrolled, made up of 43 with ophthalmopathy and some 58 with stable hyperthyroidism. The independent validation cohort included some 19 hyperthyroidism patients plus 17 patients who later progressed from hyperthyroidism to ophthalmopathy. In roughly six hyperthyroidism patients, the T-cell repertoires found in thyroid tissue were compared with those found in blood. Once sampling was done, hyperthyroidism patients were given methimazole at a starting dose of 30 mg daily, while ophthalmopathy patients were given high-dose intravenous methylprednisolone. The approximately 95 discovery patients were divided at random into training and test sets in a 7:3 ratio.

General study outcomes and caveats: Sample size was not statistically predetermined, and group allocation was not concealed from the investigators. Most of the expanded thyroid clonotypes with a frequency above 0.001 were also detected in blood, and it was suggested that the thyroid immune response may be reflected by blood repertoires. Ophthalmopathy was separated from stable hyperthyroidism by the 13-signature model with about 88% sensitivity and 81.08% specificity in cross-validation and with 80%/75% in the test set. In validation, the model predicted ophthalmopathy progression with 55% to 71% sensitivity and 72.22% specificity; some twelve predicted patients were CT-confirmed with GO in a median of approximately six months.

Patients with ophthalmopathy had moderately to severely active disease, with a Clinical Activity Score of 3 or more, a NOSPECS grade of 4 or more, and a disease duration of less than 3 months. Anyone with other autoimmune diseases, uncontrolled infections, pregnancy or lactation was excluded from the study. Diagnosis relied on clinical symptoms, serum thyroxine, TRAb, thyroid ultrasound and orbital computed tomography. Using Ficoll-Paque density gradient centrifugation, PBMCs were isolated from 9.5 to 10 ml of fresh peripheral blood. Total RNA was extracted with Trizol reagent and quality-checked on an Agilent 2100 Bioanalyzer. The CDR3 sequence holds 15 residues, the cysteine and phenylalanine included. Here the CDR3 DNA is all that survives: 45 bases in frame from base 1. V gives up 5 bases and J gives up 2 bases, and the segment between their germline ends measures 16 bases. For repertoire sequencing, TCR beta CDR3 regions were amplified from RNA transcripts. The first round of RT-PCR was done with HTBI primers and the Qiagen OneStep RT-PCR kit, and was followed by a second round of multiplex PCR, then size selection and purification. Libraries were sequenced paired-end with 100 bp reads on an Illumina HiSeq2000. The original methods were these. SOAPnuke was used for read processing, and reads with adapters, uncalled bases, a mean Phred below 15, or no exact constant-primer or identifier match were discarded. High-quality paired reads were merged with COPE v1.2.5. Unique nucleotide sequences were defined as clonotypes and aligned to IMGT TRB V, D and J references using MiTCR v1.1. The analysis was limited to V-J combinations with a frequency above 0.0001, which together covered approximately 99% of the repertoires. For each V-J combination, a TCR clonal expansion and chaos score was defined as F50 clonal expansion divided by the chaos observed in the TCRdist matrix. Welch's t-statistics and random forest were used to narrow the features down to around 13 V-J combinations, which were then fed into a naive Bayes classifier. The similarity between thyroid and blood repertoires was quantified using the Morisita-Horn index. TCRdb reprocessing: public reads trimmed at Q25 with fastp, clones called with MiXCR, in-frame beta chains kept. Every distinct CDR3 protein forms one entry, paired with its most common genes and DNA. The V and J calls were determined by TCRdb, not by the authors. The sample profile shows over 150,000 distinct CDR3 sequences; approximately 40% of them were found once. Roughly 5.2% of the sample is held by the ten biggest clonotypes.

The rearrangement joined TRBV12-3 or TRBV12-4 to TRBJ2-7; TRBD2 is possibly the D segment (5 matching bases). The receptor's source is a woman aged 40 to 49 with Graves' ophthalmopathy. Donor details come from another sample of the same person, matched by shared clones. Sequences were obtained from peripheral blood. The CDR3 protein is CASSEEEADAYEQYF. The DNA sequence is TGTGCCAGCAGTGAAGAGGAGGCAGATGCCTACGAGCAGTACTTC.